This T cell receptor beta chain was identified during a study of T cell repertoires and HLA-DP antigens. Study context: One stimulator alloantigen differed from self by one groove amino acid; the other by ten.

Note on this clone: Its cognate antigen is unknown.

This CDR3 spans 16 amino acids. The protocol was immunoSEQ multiplex PCR, while the TCRdb copy is restricted to in-frame clones and leaves out a portion. The table records approximately 86,000 clones, around nine tenths of them present only once. This receptor was taken from a middle-aged man in good health and CMV-seronegative. Sequencing input: CD4+ T cells from PBMCs. V usage is TRBV21-1 and J usage is TRBJ2-3; the listed D gene, TRBD2, was not tested against the DNA. TRBV21-1 is labeled a pseudogene. As DNA, the CDR3 is TGTGCCAGCAGCAAAGGAGCGGGCCGCTACACAGATACGCAGTATTTT. As protein: CASSKGAGRYTDTQYF.